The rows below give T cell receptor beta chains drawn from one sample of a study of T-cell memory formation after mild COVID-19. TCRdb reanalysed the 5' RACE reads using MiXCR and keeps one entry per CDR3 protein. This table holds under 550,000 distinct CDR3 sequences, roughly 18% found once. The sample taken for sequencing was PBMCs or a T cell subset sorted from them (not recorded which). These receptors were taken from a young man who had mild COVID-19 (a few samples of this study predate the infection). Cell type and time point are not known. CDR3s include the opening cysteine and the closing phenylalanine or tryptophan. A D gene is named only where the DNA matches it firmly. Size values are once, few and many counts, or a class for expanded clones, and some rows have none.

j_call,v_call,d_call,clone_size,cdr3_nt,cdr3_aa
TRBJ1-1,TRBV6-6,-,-,TGTGCCAGCAGTTATGGACAGAGTGAAGCTTTCTTT,CASSYGQSEAFF
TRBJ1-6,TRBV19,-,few,TGTGCCAGTAGTATACGCGGGGGAAGGGGCAATTCACCCCTCCACTTT,CASSIRGGRGNSPLHF
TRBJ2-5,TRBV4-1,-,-,TGCGCCAGCAGCCAAGTGGTAACAGGGCGGGGACAAGAGACCCAGTACTTC,CASSQVVTGRGQETQYF
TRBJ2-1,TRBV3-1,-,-,TGTGCCACCCGCCCCGGGACCCAAGGCTATGAGCAGTTCTTC,CATRPGTQGYEQFF
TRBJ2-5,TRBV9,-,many,TGTGCCAGCAGCGCCGACTCGGGAAGGACCCAGTACTTC,CASSADSGRTQYF
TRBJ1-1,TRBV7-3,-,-,TGTGCCAGCAGCCCCAATGGCCGGAACACTGAAGCTTTCTTT,CASSPNGRNTEAFF
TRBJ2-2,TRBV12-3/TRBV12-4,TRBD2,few,TGTGCCAGCAGTCGCCGGACTAGCGGGGTCTCCGGGGAGCTGTTTTTT,CASSRRTSGVSGELFF
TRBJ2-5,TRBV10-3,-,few,TGTGCCATCAGTGAGTCCGGTAGCGTGGAGACCCAGTACTTC,CAISESGSVETQYF
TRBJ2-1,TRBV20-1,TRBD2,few,TGCAGTGCTAGATCCAGCGGGGCATTCTACAATGAGCAGTTCTTC,CSARSSGAFYNEQFF
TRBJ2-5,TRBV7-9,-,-,TGTGCCAGCAGCCTTCCGGACACCCGTCAAGAGACCCAGTACTTC,CASSLPDTRQETQYF